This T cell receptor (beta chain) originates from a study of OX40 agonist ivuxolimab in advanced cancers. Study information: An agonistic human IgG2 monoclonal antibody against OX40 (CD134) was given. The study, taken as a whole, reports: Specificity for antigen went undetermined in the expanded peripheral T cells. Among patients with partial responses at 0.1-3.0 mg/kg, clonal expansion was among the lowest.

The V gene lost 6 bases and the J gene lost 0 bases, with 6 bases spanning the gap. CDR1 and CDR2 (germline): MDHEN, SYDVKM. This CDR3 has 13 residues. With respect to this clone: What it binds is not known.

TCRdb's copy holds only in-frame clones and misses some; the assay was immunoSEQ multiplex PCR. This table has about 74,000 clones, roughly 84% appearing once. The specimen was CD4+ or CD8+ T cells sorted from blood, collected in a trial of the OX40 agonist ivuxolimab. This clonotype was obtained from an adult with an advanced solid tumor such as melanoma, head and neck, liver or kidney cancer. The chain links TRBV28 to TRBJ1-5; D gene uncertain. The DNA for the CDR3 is TGTGCCAGCAGGTCGGTTAGCAATCAGCCCCAGCATTTT. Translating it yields CASRSVSNQPQHF.